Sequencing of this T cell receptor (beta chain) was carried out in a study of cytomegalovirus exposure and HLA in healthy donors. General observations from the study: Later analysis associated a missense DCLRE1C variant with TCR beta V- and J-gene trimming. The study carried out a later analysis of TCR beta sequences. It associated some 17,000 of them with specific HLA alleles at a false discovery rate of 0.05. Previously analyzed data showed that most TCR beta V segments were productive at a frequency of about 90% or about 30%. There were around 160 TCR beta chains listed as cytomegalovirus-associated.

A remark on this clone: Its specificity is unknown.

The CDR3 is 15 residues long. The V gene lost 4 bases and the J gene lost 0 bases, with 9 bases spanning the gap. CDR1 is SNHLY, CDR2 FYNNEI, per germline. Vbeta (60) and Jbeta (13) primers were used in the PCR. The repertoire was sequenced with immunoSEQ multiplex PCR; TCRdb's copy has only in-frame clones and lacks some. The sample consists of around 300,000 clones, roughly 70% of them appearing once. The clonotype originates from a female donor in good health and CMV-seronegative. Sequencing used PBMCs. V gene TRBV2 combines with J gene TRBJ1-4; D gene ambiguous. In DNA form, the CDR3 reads TGTGCCAGCAGTGTAGACACTTCAACTAATGAAAAACTGTTTTTT. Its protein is CASSVDTSTNEKLFF.